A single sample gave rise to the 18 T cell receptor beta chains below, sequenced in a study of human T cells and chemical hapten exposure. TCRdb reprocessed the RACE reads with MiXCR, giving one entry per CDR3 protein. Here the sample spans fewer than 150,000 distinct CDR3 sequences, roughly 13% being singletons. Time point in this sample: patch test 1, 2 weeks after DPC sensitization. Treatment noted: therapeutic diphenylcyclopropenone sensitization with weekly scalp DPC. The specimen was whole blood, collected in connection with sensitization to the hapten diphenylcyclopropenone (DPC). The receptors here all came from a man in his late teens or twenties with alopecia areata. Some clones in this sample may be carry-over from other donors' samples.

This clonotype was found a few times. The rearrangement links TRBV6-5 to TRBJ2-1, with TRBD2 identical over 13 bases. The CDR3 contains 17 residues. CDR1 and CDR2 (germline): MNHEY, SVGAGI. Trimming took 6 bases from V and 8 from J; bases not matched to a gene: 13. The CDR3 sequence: CASRPSFGLAGVDEQFF. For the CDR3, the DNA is TGTGCCAGCAGACCCAGCTTCGGACTAGCGGGGGTGGATGAGCAGTTCTTC.

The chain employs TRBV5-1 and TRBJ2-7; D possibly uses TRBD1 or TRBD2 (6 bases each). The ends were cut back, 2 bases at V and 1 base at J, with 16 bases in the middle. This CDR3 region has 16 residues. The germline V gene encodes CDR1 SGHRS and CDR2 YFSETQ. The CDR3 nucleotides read TGCGCCAGCAGCTTATCCGGGGGCCCTGTATCCTACGAGCAGTACTTC. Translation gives CASSLSGGPVSYEQYF.

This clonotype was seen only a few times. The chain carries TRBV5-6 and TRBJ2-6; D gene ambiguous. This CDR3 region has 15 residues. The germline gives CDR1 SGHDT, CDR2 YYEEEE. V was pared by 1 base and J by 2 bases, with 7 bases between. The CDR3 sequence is CASSLLKTGANVLTF. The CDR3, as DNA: TGTGCCAGCAGCTTGTTAAAGACTGGGGCCAACGTCCTGACTTTC.

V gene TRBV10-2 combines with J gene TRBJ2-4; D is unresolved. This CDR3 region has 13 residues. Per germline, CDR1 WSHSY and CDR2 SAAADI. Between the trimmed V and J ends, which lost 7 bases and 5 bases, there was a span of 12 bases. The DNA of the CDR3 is TGCGCCAGCACCTACCGCAGCCAAAACATTCAGTACTTC. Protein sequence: CASTYRSQNIQYF.

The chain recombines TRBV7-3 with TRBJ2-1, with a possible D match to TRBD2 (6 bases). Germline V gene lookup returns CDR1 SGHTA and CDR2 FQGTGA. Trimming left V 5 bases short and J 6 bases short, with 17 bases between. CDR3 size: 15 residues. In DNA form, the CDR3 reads TGTGCCAGCAGCCCCTCGTGGAGGGTTGGCAATGAGCAGTTCTTC. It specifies CASSPSWRVGNEQFF.

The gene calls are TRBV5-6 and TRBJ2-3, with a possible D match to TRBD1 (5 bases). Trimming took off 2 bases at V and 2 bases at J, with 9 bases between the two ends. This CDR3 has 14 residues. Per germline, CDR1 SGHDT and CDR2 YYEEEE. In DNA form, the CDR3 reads TGTGCCAGCAGCTTTTCAGGGAACACAGATACGCAGTATTTT. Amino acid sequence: CASSFSGNTDTQYF.

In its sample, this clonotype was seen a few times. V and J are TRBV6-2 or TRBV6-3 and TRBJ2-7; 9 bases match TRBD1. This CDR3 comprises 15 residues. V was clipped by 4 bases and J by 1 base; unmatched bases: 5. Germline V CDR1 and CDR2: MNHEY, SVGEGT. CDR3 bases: TGTGCCAGCAGTTCCTCGGGACAGGGTTCCTACGAGCAGTACTTC. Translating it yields CASSSSGQGSYEQYF.

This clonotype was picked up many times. CDR3: CASSPLTGNQETQYF. The CDR3 coding sequence is TGTGCCAGCTCACCACTGACAGGGAACCAAGAGACCCAGTACTTC. The chain combines TRBV18 with TRBJ2-5; 7 positions agree with TRBD1. The germline V gene encodes CDR1 KGHSH and CDR2 LQKENI. Unmatched junction bases numbered 2, after V lost 1 base and J lost 0 bases. This CDR3 has 15 amino acids.

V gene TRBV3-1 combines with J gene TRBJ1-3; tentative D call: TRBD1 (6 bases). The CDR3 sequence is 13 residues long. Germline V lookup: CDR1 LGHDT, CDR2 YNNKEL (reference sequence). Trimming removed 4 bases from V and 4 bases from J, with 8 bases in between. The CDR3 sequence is CASSLGQGNTIYF. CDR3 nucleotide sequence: TGTGCCAGCAGCCTTGGACAGGGAAACACCATATATTTT. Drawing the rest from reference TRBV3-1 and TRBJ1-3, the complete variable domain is DTAVSQTPKYLVTQMGNDKSIKCEQNLGHDTMYWYKQDSKKFLKIMFSYNNKELIINETVPNRFSPKSPDKAHLNLHINSLELGDSAVYFCASSLGQGNTIYFGEGSWLTVV.

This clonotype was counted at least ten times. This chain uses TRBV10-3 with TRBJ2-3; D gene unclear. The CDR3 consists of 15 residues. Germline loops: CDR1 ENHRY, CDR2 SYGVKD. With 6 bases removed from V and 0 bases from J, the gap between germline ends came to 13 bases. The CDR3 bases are TGTGCCATCAGCTGGACGTACCCTAGCACAGATACGCAGTATTTT. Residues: CAISWTYPSTDTQYF.

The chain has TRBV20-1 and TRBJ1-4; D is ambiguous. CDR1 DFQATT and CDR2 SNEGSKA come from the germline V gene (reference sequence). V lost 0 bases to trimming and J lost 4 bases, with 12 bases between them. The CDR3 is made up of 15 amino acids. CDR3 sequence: CSARDGKWGNEKLFF. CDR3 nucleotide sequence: TGCAGTGCTAGAGATGGGAAGTGGGGTAATGAAAAACTGTTTTTT.

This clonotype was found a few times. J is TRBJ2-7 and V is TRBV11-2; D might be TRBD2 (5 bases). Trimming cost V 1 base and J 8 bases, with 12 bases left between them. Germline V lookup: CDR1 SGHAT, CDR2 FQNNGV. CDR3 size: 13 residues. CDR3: CASSLGHGEKQYF. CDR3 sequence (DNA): TGTGCCAGCAGCTTAGGCCACGGGGAGAAGCAGTACTTC. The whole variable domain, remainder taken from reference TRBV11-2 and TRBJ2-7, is EAGVAQSPRYKIIEKRQSVAFWCNPISGHATLYWYQQILGQGPKLLIQFQNNGVVDDSQLPKDRFSAERLKGVDSTLKIQPAKLEDSAVYLCASSLGHGEKQYFGPGTRLTVT.

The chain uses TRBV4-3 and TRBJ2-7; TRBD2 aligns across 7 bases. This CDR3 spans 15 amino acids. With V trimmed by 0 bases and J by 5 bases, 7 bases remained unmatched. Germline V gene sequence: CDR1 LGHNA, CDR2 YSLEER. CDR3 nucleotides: TGCGCCAGCAGCCAAGAACGGACTAGGGTCGACGAGCAGTACTTC. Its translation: CASSQERTRVDEQYF.

In DNA, the CDR3 is TGTGCCAGCAGCTCAAACAGGGTTCCAGGCACAGATACGCAGTATTTT. Residues: CASSSNRVPGTDTQYF. The genes are TRBV5-5 and TRBJ2-3; D possibly corresponds to TRBD1 (6 bases). The V gene's germline CDR1 is SGHKS and CDR2 YYEKEE (reference sequence). The V end was cut by 3 bases, the J end by 1 base, with 15 bases between. The CDR3 is 16 residues long. The full variable domain, rest sourced from reference TRBV5-5 and TRBJ2-3, is DAGVTQSPTHLIKTRGQQVTLRCSPISGHKSVSWYQQVLGQGPQFIFQYYEKEERGRGNFPDRFSARQFPNYSSELNVNALLLGDSALYLCASSSNRVPGTDTQYFGPGTRLTVL.

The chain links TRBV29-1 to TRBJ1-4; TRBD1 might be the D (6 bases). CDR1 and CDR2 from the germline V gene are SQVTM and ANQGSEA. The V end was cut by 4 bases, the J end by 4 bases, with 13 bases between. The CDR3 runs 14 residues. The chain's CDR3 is CSVGTQGYNEKLFF. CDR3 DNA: TGCAGCGTTGGGACCCAGGGGTATAATGAAAAACTGTTTTTT.

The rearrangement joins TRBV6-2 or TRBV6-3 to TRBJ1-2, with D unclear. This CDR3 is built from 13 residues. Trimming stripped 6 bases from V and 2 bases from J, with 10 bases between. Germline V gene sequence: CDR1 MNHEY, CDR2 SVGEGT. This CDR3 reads CASRYTENYGYTF. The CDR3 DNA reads TGTGCCAGCAGATATACAGAGAACTATGGCTACACCTTC.

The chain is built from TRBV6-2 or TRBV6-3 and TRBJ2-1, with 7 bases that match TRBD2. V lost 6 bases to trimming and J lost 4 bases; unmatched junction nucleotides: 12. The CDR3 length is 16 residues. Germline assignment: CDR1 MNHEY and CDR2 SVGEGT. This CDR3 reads CASSLILADLYNEQFF. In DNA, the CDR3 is TGTGCCAGCAGCCTCATCCTAGCGGACCTGTACAATGAGCAGTTCTTC.

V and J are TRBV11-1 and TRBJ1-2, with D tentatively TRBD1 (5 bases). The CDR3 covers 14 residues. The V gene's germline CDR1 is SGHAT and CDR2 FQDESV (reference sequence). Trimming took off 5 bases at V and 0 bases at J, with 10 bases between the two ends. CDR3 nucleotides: TGTGCCAGCAGCCTAGACAGCGCTAACTATGGCTACACCTTC. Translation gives CASSLDSANYGYTF.